The rows below give T cell receptor beta chains drawn from one sample of a study of blood T cell repertoires in COVID-19. Profiled with immunoSEQ multiplex PCR; TCRdb holds only in-frame clones, not every one. The repertoire holds over 300,000 clones, roughly 90% seen once, with more than 0.9% in the top ten. Source material: PBMCs or T cells enriched from blood (not recorded which). The origin of the receptors is a woman in her thirties with acute COVID-19. CDR3s include the opening cysteine and the closing phenylalanine or tryptophan. The order of the fields is D gene, J gene, clone size, V gene, CDR3 protein, CDR3 DNA. The D gene is left open where the match is weak. Clone size appears in some rows only: once, few, many, or a class for an expanded clone.

TRBD1 TRBJ2-7 once TRBV6-5 CASRTGQIYEQYF TGTGCCAGCAGAACGGGACAGATCTACGAGCAGTACTTC
NA TRBJ1-6 NA TRBV7-2 CASSQRSSGAGNSPLHF TGTGCCAGCAGCCAAAGATCATCAGGGGCCGGTAATTCACCCCTCCACTTT
TRBD1 TRBJ1-2 NA TRBV2 CASSRTGREYGYTF TGTGCCAGCAGTCGGACAGGCCGTGAGTATGGCTACACCTTC
NA TRBJ2-7 NA TRBV7-9 CASSNPSVYEQYF TGTGCCAGCAGCAACCCTTCGGTCTACGAGCAGTACTTC
TRBD1 TRBJ1-2 NA TRBV29-1 CSGGDITGGDDYGYTF TGCAGCGGTGGGGACATAACAGGGGGAGACGACTATGGCTACACCTTC
NA TRBJ2-4 NA TRBV5-1 CASSLAPRTPERDIQYF TGCGCCAGCAGCTTGGCCCCCCGCACCCCCGAGAGGGACATTCAGTACTTC
NA TRBJ1-1 NA TRBV7-2 CASRFMGSTEAFF TGTGCCAGCAGATTTATGGGCAGTACTGAAGCTTTCTTT
TRBD2 TRBJ2-3 NA TRBV3-1/TRBV3-2 CASSQALAGWITDTQYF TGTGCCAGCAGCCAAGCACTAGCGGGGTGGATTACAGATACGCAGTATTTT
TRBD1 TRBJ1-5 once TRBV9 CASSVGTGGSGQPQHF TGTGCCAGCAGCGTAGGGACAGGGGGCTCGGGTCAGCCCCAGCATTTT
NA TRBJ2-7 few TRBV4-2 CASSQDGAGANEQYF TGTGCCAGCAGCCAAGATGGGGCAGGGGCGAACGAGCAGTACTTC
NA TRBJ2-5 NA TRBV5-1 CASSLVQGSRETQYF TGCGCCAGCAGCTTGGTCCAGGGGTCGCGAGAGACCCAGTACTTC
NA TRBJ1-6 NA TRBV27 CASSFVNPNSPLHF TGTGCCAGCAGTTTTGTCAATCCCAATTCACCCCTCCACTTT
NA TRBJ2-3 NA TRBV29-1 CSPREGGTDTQYF TGCAGCCCAAGGGAGGGGGGAACAGATACGCAGTATTTT
NA TRBJ1-1 NA TRBV9 CASSPGRAGMGNTEAFF TGTGCCAGCAGCCCAGGGAGGGCTGGGATGGGGAACACTGAAGCTTTCTTT
TRBD1 TRBJ2-7 NA TRBV6-2/TRBV6-3 CASSIDGTGVHEQYF TGTGCCAGCAGCATTGATGGGACAGGGGTTCACGAGCAGTACTTC
NA TRBJ1-2 NA TRBV30 CAWSGRGYGYTF TGTGCCTGGAGCGGCAGGGGTTATGGCTACACCTTC
NA TRBJ1-1 NA TRBV6-1 CASSERPPGTLNTEAFF TGTGCCAGCAGTGAAAGGCCCCCGGGGACACTGAACACTGAAGCTTTCTTT
NA TRBJ1-5 NA TRBV7-2 CASSPPGGDQPQHF TGTGCCAGCAGCCCCCCGGGGGGGGATCAGCCCCAGCATTTT
NA TRBJ1-5 NA TRBV5-6 CASSRRGGGQPQHF TGTGCCAGCAGCCGGCGGGGGGGCGGTCAGCCCCAGCATTTT
NA TRBJ2-2 NA TRBV4-1 CASSQEAGVPTGELFF TGCGCCAGCAGCCAAGAGGCAGGGGTCCCCACCGGGGAGCTGTTTTTT
NA TRBJ1-2 NA TRBV4-3 CASSPSRGREANYGYTF TGCGCCAGCAGCCCATCGCGGGGGCGCGAGGCTAACTATGGCTACACCTTC
TRBD2 TRBJ2-1 NA TRBV10-3 CAISVGLAAFNEQFF TGTGCCATCAGTGTAGGACTAGCGGCCTTCAATGAGCAGTTCTTC
TRBD2 TRBJ2-1 NA TRBV18 CASSPRGSGGGGSYNEQFF TGTGCCAGCTCGCCGCGTGGTAGCGGGGGCGGGGGATCCTACAATGAGCAGTTCTTC
TRBD1 TRBJ1-2 few TRBV9 CASTLEGTGGGYTF TGTGCCAGCACCTTAGAGGGGACAGGGGGTGGCTACACCTTC
NA TRBJ2-7 few TRBV18 CASSPLGHVNSYEQYF TGTGCCAGCTCACCACTCGGACATGTAAACTCCTACGAGCAGTACTTC
NA TRBJ2-4 once TRBV5-1 CASSLTWQGSIQYF TGCGCCAGCAGCTTGACCTGGCAGGGAAGCATTCAGTACTTC
TRBD2 TRBJ2-3 NA TRBV2 CASSRLAGGPMDTQYF TGTGCCAGCAGCCGACTAGCGGGGGGGCCTATGGATACGCAGTATTTT
NA TRBJ1-2 NA TRBV5-4 CASSSLRGNYGYTF TGTGCCAGCAGTTCTCTACGGGGGAACTATGGCTACACCTTC
NA TRBJ2-3 NA TRBV5-1 CASSYAGGPGTDTQYF TGCGCCAGCAGCTATGCCGGGGGGCCTGGCACAGATACGCAGTATTTT
NA TRBJ1-5 once TRBV12-3/TRBV12-4 CASSFVNQPQHF TGTGCCAGCAGTTTCGTTAATCAGCCCCAGCATTTT
TRBD1 TRBJ2-6 NA TRBV4-2 CASSLDRATGANVLTF TGTGCCAGCAGCCTCGACAGGGCCACTGGGGCCAACGTCCTGACTTTC
NA TRBJ1-1 NA TRBV19 CASSRQPEGTEAFF TGTGCCAGCTCGAGACAGCCGGAAGGAACTGAAGCTTTCTTT
NA TRBJ1-1 NA TRBV19 CASRRNTEAFF TGTGCCAGCCGGAGGAACACTGAAGCTTTCTTT
TRBD1 TRBJ1-1 NA TRBV6-5 CASTRGGQGNTEAFF TGTGCCAGCACTCGAGGGGGACAGGGCAACACTGAAGCTTTCTTT
NA TRBJ1-5 NA TRBV3-1/TRBV3-2 CASGTSSNQPQHF TGTGCCAGCGGGACATCGAGCAATCAGCCCCAGCATTTT
TRBD1 TRBJ1-5 NA TRBV6-5 CASTNGQGINQPQHF TGTGCCAGCACTAACGGACAGGGAATAAATCAGCCCCAGCATTTT
NA TRBJ2-6 NA TRBV27 CASRSSGANVLTF TGTGCCAGCAGGAGCTCTGGGGCCAACGTCCTGACTTTC
NA TRBJ2-6 NA TRBV10-3 CAIREQGRTGANVLTF TGTGCCATCAGGGAACAGGGTCGCACTGGGGCCAACGTCCTGACTTTC
NA TRBJ2-1 NA TRBV4-3 CASSHGGSSYNEQFF TGCGCCAGCAGCCACGGCGGTAGCTCCTACAATGAGCAGTTCTTC
TRBD1 TRBJ2-7 NA TRBV4-3 CASSHSTGDTAYEQYF TGCGCCAGCAGCCACTCCACAGGGGATACCGCCTACGAGCAGTACTTC
NA TRBJ2-7 once TRBV18 CASSPIRSYEQYF TGTGCCAGCTCACCCATCCGGAGCTACGAGCAGTACTTC
TRBD1 TRBJ1-6 NA TRBV28 CASRGTENSPLHF TGTGCCAGCAGGGGGACAGAGAATTCACCCCTCCACTTT
TRBD2 TRBJ2-1 NA TRBV18 CASSPGWRGGPNEQFF TGTGCCAGCTCACCGGGTTGGCGGGGGGGCCCCAATGAGCAGTTCTTC
TRBD2 TRBJ2-3 NA TRBV19 CASLGLAGGQRGQYF TGTGCCAGCCTAGGACTAGCGGGGGGACAAAGGGGGCAGTATTTT
TRBD1 TRBJ2-5 NA TRBV7-8 CASSLGTGRETQYF TGTGCCAGCAGCTTGGGGACAGGGAGGGAGACCCAGTACTTC
TRBD1 TRBJ1-4 NA TRBV7-9 CASSLAQGVNEKLFF TGTGCCAGCAGCTTAGCACAGGGGGTCAATGAAAAACTGTTTTTT
NA TRBJ1-6 NA TRBV12-5 CASGLDTRPLHF TGTGCTAGTGGTTTGGATACGAGGCCCCTCCACTTT
NA TRBJ1-3 NA TRBV15 CATRQDLSGNTIYF TGTGCCACCAGACAGGACCTCTCTGGAAACACCATATATTTT
TRBD1 TRBJ1-3 NA TRBV25-1 CASSPSTGGLAGNTIYF TGTGCCAGCAGTCCATCGACAGGGGGGCTAGCTGGAAACACCATATATTTT
TRBD1 TRBJ2-2 NA TRBV9 CASRTGANTGELFF TGTGCCAGCAGGACAGGGGCCAACACCGGGGAGCTGTTTTTT
TRBD1 TRBJ2-2 NA TRBV7-9 CASPLGTGVVGELFF TGTGCCAGCCCCCTGGGGACAGGTGTTGTCGGGGAGCTGTTTTTT
NA TRBJ2-7 NA TRBV28 CASKPPGKSYEQYF TGTGCCAGCAAACCGCCGGGAAAATCCTACGAGCAGTACTTC
TRBD2 TRBJ2-1 few TRBV7-2 CASSRGLDYNEQFF TGTGCCAGCAGCCGGGGACTAGACTACAATGAGCAGTTCTTC
NA TRBJ2-7 NA TRBV7-2 CASSPRGPSYEQYF TGTGCCAGCAGCCCTCGAGGGCCCTCCTACGAGCAGTACTTC
NA TRBJ2-2 NA TRBV10-1 CASSDHGELFF TGCGCCAGCAGTGACCACGGGGAGCTGTTTTTT
NA TRBJ2-7 NA TRBV27 CASRGAYYEQYF TGTGCCAGCAGAGGGGCCTACTACGAGCAGTACTTC
TRBD2 TRBJ2-3 NA TRBV4-1 CASSQTSGADTQYF TGCGCCAGCAGCCAAACTAGCGGGGCAGATACGCAGTATTTT